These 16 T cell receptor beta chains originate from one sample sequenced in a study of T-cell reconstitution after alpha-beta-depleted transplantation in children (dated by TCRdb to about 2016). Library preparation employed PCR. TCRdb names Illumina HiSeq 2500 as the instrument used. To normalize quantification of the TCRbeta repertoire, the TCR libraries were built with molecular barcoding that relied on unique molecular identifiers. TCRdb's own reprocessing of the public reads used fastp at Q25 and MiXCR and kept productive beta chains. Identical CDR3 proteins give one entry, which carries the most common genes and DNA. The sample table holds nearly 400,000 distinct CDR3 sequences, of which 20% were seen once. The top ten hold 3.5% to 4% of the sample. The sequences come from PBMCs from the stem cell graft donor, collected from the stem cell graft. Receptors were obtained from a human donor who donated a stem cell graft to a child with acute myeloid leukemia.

The CDR3 reads CASSQDMAEQETQYF. CDR3 DNA: TGCGCCAGCAGCCAAGACATGGCAGAGCAAGAGACCCAGTACTTC. The chain recombines TRBV4-3 with TRBJ2-5, with D unresolved. This CDR3 comprises 15 residues. Between the trimmed V and J ends, which lost 0 bases and 2 bases, there was a span of 10 bases. Per the germline V gene, CDR1 is LGHNA and CDR2 is YSLEER.

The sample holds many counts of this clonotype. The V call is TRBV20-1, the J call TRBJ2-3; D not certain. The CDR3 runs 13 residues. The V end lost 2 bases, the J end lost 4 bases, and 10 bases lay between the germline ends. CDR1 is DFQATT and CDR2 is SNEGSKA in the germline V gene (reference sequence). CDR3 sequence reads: CSARSDLADTQYF. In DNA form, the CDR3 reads TGCAGTGCTAGATCGGACCTGGCAGATACGCAGTATTTT.

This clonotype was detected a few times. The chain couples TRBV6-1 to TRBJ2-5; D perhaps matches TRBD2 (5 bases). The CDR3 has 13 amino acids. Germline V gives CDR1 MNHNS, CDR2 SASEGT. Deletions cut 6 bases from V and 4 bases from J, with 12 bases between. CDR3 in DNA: TGTGCCAGCAGCACCGGTCGGGGAGAGACCCAGTACTTC. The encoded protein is CASSTGRGETQYF.

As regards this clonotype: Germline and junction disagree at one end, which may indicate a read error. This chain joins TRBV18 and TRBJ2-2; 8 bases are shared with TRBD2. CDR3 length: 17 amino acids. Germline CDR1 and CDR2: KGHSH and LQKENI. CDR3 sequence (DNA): TGTGCCAGCTCACCGAAAGGTCTAGCGGGCTCGAACGGGGAGCTGATTTTT. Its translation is CASSPKGLAGSNGELIF.

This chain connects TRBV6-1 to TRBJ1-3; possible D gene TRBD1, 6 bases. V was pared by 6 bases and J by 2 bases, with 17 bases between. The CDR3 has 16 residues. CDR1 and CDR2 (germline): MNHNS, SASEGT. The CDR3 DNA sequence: TGTGCCAGCAGAACTTCCACCGGGGGCCCTGGAAACACCATATATTTT. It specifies CASRTSTGGPGNTIYF.

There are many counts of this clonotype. CDR3 in amino acids: CASSVGLLGETQYF. CDR3 sequence (DNA): TGTGCCAGCAGCGTAGGACTCCTTGGAGAGACCCAGTACTTC. This rearrangement joins TRBV9 to TRBJ2-5, with D unclear. This CDR3 region has 14 residues. Germline CDR1 is SGDLS and CDR2 is YYNGEE. Trimming stripped 0 bases from V and 4 bases from J, with 10 bases between.

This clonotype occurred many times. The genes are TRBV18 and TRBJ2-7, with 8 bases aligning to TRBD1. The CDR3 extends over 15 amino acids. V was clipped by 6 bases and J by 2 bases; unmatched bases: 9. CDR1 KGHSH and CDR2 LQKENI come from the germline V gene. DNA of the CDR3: TGTGCCAGCTCGCCGGACAGGGAAACGGCCTACGAGCAGTACTTC. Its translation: CASSPDRETAYEQYF.

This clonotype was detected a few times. CDR3 loop: CAISEGLAGGAYEQYF. CDR3 DNA sequence: TGTGCCATCAGTGAGGGACTAGCGGGAGGCGCCTACGAGCAGTACTTC. The chain uses TRBV10-3 and TRBJ2-7; 14 positions agree with TRBD2. CDR3 size: 16 residues. V lost 2 bases, J lost 2 bases, and 2 bases stayed unmatched. The germline CDR1 and CDR2 sequences are ENHRY and SYGVKD.

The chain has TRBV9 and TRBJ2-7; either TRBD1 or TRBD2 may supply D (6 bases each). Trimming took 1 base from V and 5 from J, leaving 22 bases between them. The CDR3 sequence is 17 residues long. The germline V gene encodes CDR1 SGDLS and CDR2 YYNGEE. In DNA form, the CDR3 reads TGTGCCAGCAGCGTAACCCCTCGGGGGCTAGACCACGACGAGCAGTACTTC. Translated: CASSVTPRGLDHDEQYF.

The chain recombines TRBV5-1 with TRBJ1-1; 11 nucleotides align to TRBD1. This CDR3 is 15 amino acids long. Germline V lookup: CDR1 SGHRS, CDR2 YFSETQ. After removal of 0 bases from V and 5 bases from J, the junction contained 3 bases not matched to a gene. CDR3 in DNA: TGCGCCAGCAGCTTGGGGGGACAGGGGGAAACTGAAGCTTTCTTT. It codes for CASSLGGQGETEAFF.

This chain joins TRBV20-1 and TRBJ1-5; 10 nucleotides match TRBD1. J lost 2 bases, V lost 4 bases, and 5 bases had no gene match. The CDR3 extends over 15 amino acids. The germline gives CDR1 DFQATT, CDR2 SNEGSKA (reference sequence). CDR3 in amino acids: CSAKTGGSGNQPQHF. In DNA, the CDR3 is TGCAGTGCTAAGACAGGGGGCTCGGGCAATCAGCCCCAGCATTTT.

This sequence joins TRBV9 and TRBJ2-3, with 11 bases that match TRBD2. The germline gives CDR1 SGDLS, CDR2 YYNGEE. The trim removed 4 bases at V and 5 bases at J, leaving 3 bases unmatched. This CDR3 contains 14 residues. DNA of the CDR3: TGTGCCAGCAGCACCGGGACTAGCGGAGATACGCAGTATTTT. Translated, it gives CASSTGTSGDTQYF.

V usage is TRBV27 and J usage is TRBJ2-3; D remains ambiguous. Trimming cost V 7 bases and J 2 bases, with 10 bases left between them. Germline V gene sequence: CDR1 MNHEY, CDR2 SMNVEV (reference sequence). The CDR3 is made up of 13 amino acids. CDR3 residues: CASTTWVTDTQYF. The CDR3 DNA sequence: TGTGCCAGCACCACCTGGGTCACAGATACGCAGTATTTT.

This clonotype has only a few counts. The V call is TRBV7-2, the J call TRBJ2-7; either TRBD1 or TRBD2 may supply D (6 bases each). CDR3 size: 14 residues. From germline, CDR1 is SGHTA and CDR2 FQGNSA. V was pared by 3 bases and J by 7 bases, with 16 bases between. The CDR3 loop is CASSFGGSQREQYF. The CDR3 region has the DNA TGTGCCAGCAGCTTCGGGGGCAGTCAGCGGGAGCAGTACTTC.

CDR3 residues: CASSPVGRGAYEQYF. The CDR3 region has the DNA TGTGCCAGCAGTCCAGTGGGCAGGGGGGCCTACGAGCAGTACTTC. The chain is built from TRBV12-3 or TRBV12-4 and TRBJ2-7; TRBD1 might be the D (7 bases). The CDR3 extends over 15 amino acids. Deletions cut 5 bases from V and 2 bases from J, with 16 bases between.

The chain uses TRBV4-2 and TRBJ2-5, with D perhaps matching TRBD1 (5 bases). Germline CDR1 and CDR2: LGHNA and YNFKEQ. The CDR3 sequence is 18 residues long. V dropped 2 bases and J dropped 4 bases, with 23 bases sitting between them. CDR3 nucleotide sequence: TGTGCCAGCAGCCAAAAAGCCTGGAGTAAACACCAGGGAGAGACCCAGTACTTC. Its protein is CASSQKAWSKHQGETQYF.